The 12 T cell receptor beta chains below all came from one sample that was sequenced in a study of T cell repertoires in cytomegalovirus infection. Antigen specificity for these receptors is unknown. TCRdb re-analysed the reads in MiXCR, keeping a single row per CDR3 protein. Among roughly 90,000 distinct CDR3 sequences listed, less than 30% were seen once. Sequences were derived from CD8+ T cells from cultured PBMCs, sampled from culture after CMV antigen stimulation. The receptors stem from a human donor in good health (CMV status not recorded). Some clones in this sample may be carry-over from other donors' samples.

Remarks on this clonotype: Lacking the conserved final phenylalanine or tryptophan, this CDR3 likely reflects a read error. This chain uses TRBV4-1 with TRBJ2-7; D possibly corresponds to TRBD2 (5 bases). Germline assignment: CDR1 MGHRA and CDR2 YSYEKL. The ends were cut back, 2 bases at V and 2 bases at J, with 13 bases in the middle. CDR3 size: 15 residues. The CDR3 loop reads CASSQWISGTYEQYL. The DNA of the CDR3 is TGCGCCAGCAGCCAATGGATCTCGGGGACCTACGAGCAGTACCTC.

This clonotype was counted between two and nine times. This chain connects TRBV7-6 to TRBJ1-1; D not certain. Trimming removed 4 bases at V and 0 bases at J, with 12 bases between. Germline V gene lookup returns CDR1 SGHVS and CDR2 FNYEAQ. This CDR3 has 15 amino acids. In DNA form, the CDR3 reads TGTGCCAGCAGCTCACAAGAGGGTTTGAACACTGAAGCTTTCTTT. This codes for CASSSQEGLNTEAFF.

The J gene is TRBJ1-1, the V gene TRBV27; D may be TRBD1 (5 bases). Germline V gene lookup returns CDR1 MNHEY and CDR2 SMNVEV (reference sequence). The CDR3 has 15 amino acids. The V gene lost 2 bases and the J gene lost 8 bases, with 18 bases spanning the gap. The CDR3 loop is CASSLVTGRGEEAFF. DNA for the CDR3: TGTGCCAGCAGTTTAGTGACCGGGAGAGGGGAAGAAGCTTTCTTT.

This chain connects TRBV28 to TRBJ1-6; a weak D match, TRBD1 (5 bases). Germline assignment: CDR1 MDHEN and CDR2 SYDVKM. This CDR3 is 14 amino acids long. The ends were cut back, 4 bases at V and 9 bases at J, with 13 bases in the middle. The CDR3 is CASSSRGVASPLHF. DNA for the CDR3: TGTGCCAGCAGTTCCCGGGGGGTGGCTTCACCCCTCCACTTT.

Many counts were recorded for this clonotype. V and J are TRBV27 and TRBJ2-2; D might be TRBD1 or TRBD2, each matching 7 bases. The germline CDR1 and CDR2 sequences are MNHEY and SMNVEV (reference sequence). Trimming removed 7 bases at V and 6 bases at J, with 12 bases between. CDR3 size: 13 residues. The CDR3 DNA reads TGTGCCAGCAAAGCAGGGGGGGCCGGGGAGCTGTTTTTT. It codes for CASKAGGAGELFF.

This clonotype was counted ten times or more. The chain joins TRBV7-9 to TRBJ1-3; a possible D gene is TRBD1 (6 bases). Germline V CDR1 and CDR2: SEHNR, FQNEAQ (reference sequence). This CDR3 is 15 amino acids long. V gave up 5 bases and J gave up 4 bases, with 15 bases separating them. CDR3 sequence reads: CASSANRAVGNTIYF. The CDR3 DNA reads TGTGCCAGCAGCGCAAACAGGGCCGTAGGAAACACCATATATTTT.

This clonotype was picked up a small number of times. The gene calls are TRBV6-6 and TRBJ2-3; 8 bases line up with TRBD1. Germline CDR1 MNHNY, CDR2 SVGAGI (reference sequence). The CDR3 is 14 amino acids. Unmatched junction bases numbered 6, after V lost 4 bases and J lost 6 bases. CDR3 region: CASSWTGFTDTQYF. CDR3 sequence (DNA): TGTGCCAGCAGTTGGACAGGGTTTACCGATACGCAGTATTTT.

This clonotype was picked up a small number of times. CDR3 bases: TGTGCCAGCAGTGACCCGGACAGGGGGCTCCATCAGCCCCAGCATTTT. Translating it yields CASSDPDRGLHQPQHF. The chain is built from TRBV6-1 and TRBJ1-5; 11 nucleotides align to TRBD1. The V gene end was trimmed by 3 bases and the J gene end by 5 bases; junction bases not matched to a gene: 6. The germline V gene has CDR1 MNHNS and CDR2 SASEGT. The CDR3 extends over 16 amino acids.

This clonotype was detected once. This sequence joins TRBV12-3 or TRBV12-4 and TRBJ1-2; tentative D call: TRBD1 (6 bases). CDR3 size: 13 residues. The V end was cut by 8 bases, the J end by 4 bases, with 14 bases between. The CDR3 DNA reads as TGTGCCAGCGCCACCCGGGGGCCCTATGGCTACACCTTC. Its protein product is CASATRGPYGYTF.

The chain is built from TRBV28 and TRBJ1-5; no definite D call. Trimming took off 3 bases at V and 1 base at J, with 10 bases between the two ends. This CDR3 is 15 amino acids long. Germline V gene lookup returns CDR1 MDHEN and CDR2 SYDVKM. CDR3: CASSFEGSSNQPQHF. The CDR3 DNA reads as TGTGCCAGCAGTTTCGAAGGGTCGAGCAATCAGCCCCAGCATTTT.

The chain carries TRBV6-2 or TRBV6-3 and TRBJ2-1; perhaps TRBD1 as D (6 bases). The CDR3 sequence is 17 residues long. The V gene's germline CDR1 is MNHEY and CDR2 SVGEGT. The V end lost 5 bases, the J end lost 5 bases, and 22 bases lay between the germline ends. CDR3 in amino acids: CASSGTLTGQLNNEQFF. The CDR3, as DNA: TGTGCCAGCAGTGGAACCTTGACAGGTCAGCTTAACAATGAGCAGTTCTTC.

This clonotype was counted a few times. V and J are TRBV3-1 and TRBJ2-2, with 7 bases that match TRBD2. Trimming took 3 bases from V and 3 from J; bases not matched to a gene: 7. There are 16 residues in the CDR3. Germline V gene sequence: CDR1 LGHDT, CDR2 YNNKEL (reference sequence). CDR3 DNA: TGTGCCAGCAGCCATGTCTCACGGGGGGACACCGGGGAGCTGTTTTTT. Translating gives CASSHVSRGDTGELFF.